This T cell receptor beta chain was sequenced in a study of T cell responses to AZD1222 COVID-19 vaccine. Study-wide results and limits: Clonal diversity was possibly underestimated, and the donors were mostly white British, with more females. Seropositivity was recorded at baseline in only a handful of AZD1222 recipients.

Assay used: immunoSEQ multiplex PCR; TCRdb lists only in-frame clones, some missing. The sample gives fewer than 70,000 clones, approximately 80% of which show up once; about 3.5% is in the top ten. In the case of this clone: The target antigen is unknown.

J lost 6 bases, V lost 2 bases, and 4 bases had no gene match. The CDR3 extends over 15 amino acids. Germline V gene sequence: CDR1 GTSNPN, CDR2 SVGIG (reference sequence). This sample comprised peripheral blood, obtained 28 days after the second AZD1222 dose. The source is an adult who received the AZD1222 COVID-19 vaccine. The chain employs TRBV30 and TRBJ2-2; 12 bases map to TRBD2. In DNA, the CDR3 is TGTGCCTGGAGTAGGGCTAGCGGGGGGGCCGGGGAGCTGTTTTTT. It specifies CAWSRASGGAGELFF.